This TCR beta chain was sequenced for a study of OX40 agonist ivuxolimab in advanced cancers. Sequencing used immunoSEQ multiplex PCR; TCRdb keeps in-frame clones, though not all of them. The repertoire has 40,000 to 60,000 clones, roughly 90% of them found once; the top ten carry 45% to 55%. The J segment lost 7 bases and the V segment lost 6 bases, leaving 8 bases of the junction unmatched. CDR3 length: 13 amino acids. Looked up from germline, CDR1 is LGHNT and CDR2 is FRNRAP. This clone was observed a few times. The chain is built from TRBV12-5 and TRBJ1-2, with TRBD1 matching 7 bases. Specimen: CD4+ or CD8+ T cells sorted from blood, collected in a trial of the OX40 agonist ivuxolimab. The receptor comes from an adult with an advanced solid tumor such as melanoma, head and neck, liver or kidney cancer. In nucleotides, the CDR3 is TGTGCTAGTGGGCCCGGGACAGTGTTTGGCTACACCTTC. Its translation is CASGPGTVFGYTF.